Below, 31 T cell receptor beta chains from the same sample are listed, as sequenced in a study of memory CD4+ T cells and cytomegalovirus serostatus (dated by TCRdb to the late 2010s). Libraries came from the immunoSEQ multiplex PCR assay. TCRdb re-hosts the immuneACCESS table, in-frame sequences only. Its copies lack some clones; in the studies checked, an unresolved V gene accounts for under half of them, and the cause for the rest is not known. This sample holds about 96,000 clones; 80% were observed only once. About 3.6% of the sample comes from the top ten. A FACSAria II was used to sort memory CD4+ T cells, defined as single viable CD3+CD4+CD8-CD45RO+ cells. Specimen: memory CD4+ T cells from blood. These receptors were taken from an adult in good health and CMV-seropositive.

The chain couples TRBV28 to TRBJ2-5; D is perhaps TRBD2 (6 bases). V lost 10 bases and J 5 bases, leaving 17 bases between the germline ends. The CDR3 runs 13 residues. CDR1 is MDHEN and CDR2 is SYDVKM in the germline V gene. The CDR3: CAIKDGGRETQYF. The CDR3 nucleotides are TGTGCCATCAAGGACGGGGGTAGGGAGACCCAGTACTTC.

The count of this clone is one. The rearrangement joins TRBV6-5 to TRBJ2-7, with D maybe TRBD2 (5 bases). CDR1 is MNHEY, CDR2 SVGAGI, per germline. Trimming stripped 5 bases from V and 7 bases from J, with 9 bases between. The CDR3 is 11 residues long. CDR3 sequence reads: CASSAPGEQYF. The CDR3 nucleotides are TGTGCCAGCAGTGCACCGGGGGAGCAGTACTTC.

CDR3 sequence (DNA): TGCGCCAGCAGCCATTGGACTAGCGGGTACACAGATACGCAGTATTTT. Protein sequence: CASSHWTSGYTDTQYF. The V call is TRBV4-1, the J call TRBJ2-3; the match to TRBD2 covers 11 bases. With 3 bases clipped from V and 2 bases from J, the junction kept 4 bases outside the gene matches. CDR3 length equals 16 residues. Germline CDR1 is MGHRA and CDR2 is YSYEKL.

The J gene is TRBJ1-2, the V gene TRBV6-5; TRBD1 is a possible D gene (6 bases). Trimming took off 0 bases at V and 5 bases at J, with 16 bases between the two ends. Germline assignment: CDR1 MNHEY and CDR2 SVGAGI. CDR3 size: 16 residues. As DNA, the CDR3 is TGTGCCAGCAGTTACTCGAAACGGGGAGGGGGTTATGGCTACACCTTC. It is translated as CASSYSKRGGGYGYTF.

The chain combines TRBV19 with TRBJ1-5; TRBD1 matches 10 bases. This CDR3 has 15 residues. The germline CDR1 and CDR2 sequences are LNHDA and SQIVND (reference sequence). With V trimmed by 8 bases and J by 5 bases, 9 bases remained unmatched. This CDR3 is CASRSTGTGDQPQHF. DNA of the CDR3: TGTGCCAGTCGATCGACCGGGACAGGGGATCAGCCCCAGCATTTT.

The chain employs TRBV29-1 and TRBJ2-1; D unresolved. V shed 2 bases and J shed 9 bases, with 8 bases lying between them. The CDR3 is 11 amino acids. From germline, CDR1 is SQVTM and CDR2 ANQGSEA. The CDR3: CSVELGFEQFF. DNA for the CDR3: TGCAGCGTTGAACTAGGGTTTGAGCAGTTCTTC.

The V gene is TRBV2, the J gene TRBJ2-6; weak D call: TRBD1 (5 bases). The CDR3 spans 15 residues. Between the trimmed V and J ends, which lost 4 bases and 0 bases, there was a span of 7 bases. Per the germline V gene, CDR1 is SNHLY and CDR2 is FYNNEI. CDR3 coding DNA: TGTGCCAGCAGTGTCAGGGCCTCTGGGGCCAACGTCCTGACTTTC. Its translation: CASSVRASGANVLTF.

This chain connects TRBV30 to TRBJ2-5; either TRBD1 or TRBD2 may fit D (5 bases each). V was trimmed by 0 bases and J by 4 bases, leaving 12 bases between them. Germline values: CDR1 GTSNPN, CDR2 SVGIG (reference sequence). This CDR3 region has 14 residues. CDR3 sequence (DNA): TGTGCCTGGAGTGTACCAGGGACGTCAGAGACCCAGTACTTC. Its protein product is CAWSVPGTSETQYF.

The chain carries TRBV11-2 and TRBJ2-7, with TRBD1 identical over 7 bases. The V and J ends lost 1 base and 4 bases, in that order; junction bases with no gene match: 7. The germline V gene encodes CDR1 SGHAT and CDR2 FQNNGV. This CDR3 spans 15 amino acids. The CDR3 spells CASSLGPGTAYEQYF. CDR3 coding DNA: TGTGCCAGCAGCTTAGGCCCCGGGACAGCATACGAGCAGTACTTC.

The V call is TRBV28, the J call TRBJ1-2, with 7 bases fitting TRBD1. CDR1 MDHEN and CDR2 SYDVKM come from the germline V gene. CDR3 size: 15 residues. After removal of 5 bases from V and 0 bases from J, the junction contained 6 bases not matched to a gene. The CDR3 DNA follows: TGTGCCAGCAGTCGCGGGACAGTAGCTAACTATGGCTACACCTTC. This codes for CASSRGTVANYGYTF.

This clone was seen a few times. The identical CDR3 is also encoded by other nucleotide sequences in the sample. The chain is built from TRBV5-1 and TRBJ2-5, with D perhaps TRBD1 (5 bases). Trimming left V 0 bases short and J 2 bases short, with 8 bases between. CDR3 size: 14 residues. CDR1 SGHRS and CDR2 YFSETQ come from the germline V gene. CDR3 sequence reads: CASSLGQGQETQYF. CDR3 bases: TGCGCCAGCAGCTTGGGGCAGGGACAAGAGACCCAGTACTTC.

This clone appeared once. The rearrangement joins TRBV11-2 to TRBJ2-1, with 8 positions matching TRBD2. In germline, CDR1 is SGHAT, CDR2 FQNNGV. The CDR3 has 16 amino acids. V lost 4 bases and J lost 6; bases outside the gene matches: 11. CDR3: CASSWGGGTRGNEQFF. CDR3 nucleotide sequence: TGTGCCAGCAGCTGGGGGGGCGGGACTAGAGGCAATGAGCAGTTCTTC.

The rearrangement joins TRBV15 to TRBJ1-1; D unresolved. The V gene lost 0 bases and the J gene lost 5 bases, with 10 bases spanning the gap. The CDR3 length is 14 residues. Per germline, CDR1 LNHNV and CDR2 YYDKDF (reference sequence). The CDR3 is CATSRDLGITEAFF. CDR3 bases: TGTGCCACCAGCAGAGATCTGGGGATAACTGAAGCTTTCTTT.

The chain is built from TRBV2 and TRBJ1-1; D is undetermined. Trimming pared 4 bases from V and 7 bases from J, leaving 10 bases between. The length of the CDR3 is 12 residues. Germline V gene sequence: CDR1 SNHLY, CDR2 FYNNEI. CDR3 DNA sequence: TGTGCCAGCAGTGTCGCCGTCAGTGAAGCTTTCTTT. Protein sequence: CASSVAVSEAFF.

This clone has just one count. The rearrangement joins TRBV2 to TRBJ2-4, with no clear D. This CDR3 has 15 amino acids. Trimming removed 7 bases at V and 0 bases at J, with 13 bases between. The V gene's germline CDR1 is SNHLY and CDR2 FYNNEI. The CDR3 DNA reads TGTGCCAGCACGGCAGGCTCAATAGCCAAAAACATTCAGTACTTC. It encodes CASTAGSIAKNIQYF.

This rearrangement joins TRBV2 to TRBJ1-2; TRBD1 is a possible D gene (5 bases). The CDR3 loop spans 12 amino acids. The germline gives CDR1 SNHLY, CDR2 FYNNEI. V shed 3 bases and J shed 5 bases, with 7 bases lying between them. CDR3 DNA sequence: TGTGCCAGCAGTGAGGGGGGGTATGGCTACACCTTC. Its translation: CASSEGGYGYTF. The full variable domain, completed using reference TRBV2 and TRBJ1-2, is EPEVTQTPSHQVTQMGQEVILRCVPISNHLYFYWYRQILGQKVEFLVSFYNNEISEKSEIFDDQFSVERPDGSNFTLKIRSTKLEDSAMYFCASSEGGYGYTFGSGTRLTVV.

This clone was recorded a few times. The V gene is TRBV7-6, the J gene TRBJ2-7; weak D call: TRBD1 (5 bases). Trimming took off 5 bases at V and 3 bases at J, with 11 bases between the two ends. Germline values: CDR1 SGHVS, CDR2 FNYEAQ. This CDR3 has 13 amino acids. The CDR3 loop reads CASSLTDRYEQYF. DNA of the CDR3: TGTGCCAGCAGCCTGACAGATCGCTACGAGCAGTACTTC.

A note on this clone: The junction and the germline gene differ at one end; a read error may be behind it. The CDR3 region has the DNA TGTGCCAGCAGTTTTATGGCGGTGAATACTGAAGCTTTCTTT. Translation: CASSFMAVNTEAFF. This chain connects TRBV28 to TRBJ1-1; D remains ambiguous. Germline-derived CDR1 and CDR2 are MDHEN and SYDVKM. The CDR3 has 14 residues.

This clone was picked up one time. The J gene is TRBJ2-3, the V gene TRBV2; possibly TRBD2 for D (5 bases). Trimming took 5 bases from V and 0 from J, leaving 18 bases between them. CDR1 and CDR2 from the germline V gene are SNHLY and FYNNEI. The CDR3 sequence is 17 residues long. In DNA form, the CDR3 reads TGTGCCAGCAGTCTAGACTACTCCAGTGCTAGCACAGATACGCAGTATTTT. Its translation: CASSLDYSSASTDTQYF.

The J gene is TRBJ1-4, the V gene TRBV4-1, with D possibly being TRBD1 (6 bases). V shed 3 bases and J shed 7 bases, with 21 bases lying between them. Germline V gives CDR1 MGHRA, CDR2 YSYEKL. The CDR3 sequence is 17 residues long. The CDR3 sequence is CASSQDWGQFEGEKLFF. For the CDR3, the DNA is TGCGCCAGCAGCCAGGATTGGGGGCAGTTCGAGGGTGAAAAACTGTTTTTT.

CDR3 in DNA: TGTGCCAGCAGTTATCTAGAGTCAGAGACCCAGTACTTC. The encoded protein is CASSYLESETQYF. This chain uses TRBV11-1 with TRBJ2-5; D is ambiguous. Germline V gene lookup returns CDR1 SGHAT and CDR2 FQDESV (reference sequence). V gave up 6 bases and J gave up 4 bases, with 12 bases separating them. CDR3 length equals 13 residues.

V gene TRBV19 combines with J gene TRBJ1-5; unclear D gene. The length of the CDR3 is 15 residues. Deletions cut 2 bases from V and 6 bases from J, with 14 bases between. Germline V CDR1 and CDR2: LNHDA, SQIVND (reference sequence). For the CDR3, the DNA is TGTGCCAGTAGTATAACCCAGACGATGGTTCAGCCCCAGCATTTT. Amino acid sequence: CASSITQTMVQPQHF. The full variable domain, its missing parts supplied by reference TRBV19 and TRBJ1-5, is DGGITQSPKYLFRKEGQNVTLSCEQNLNHDAMYWYRQDPGQGLRLIYYSQIVNDFQKGDIAEGYSVSREKKESFPLTVTSAQKNPTAFYLCASSITQTMVQPQHFGDGTRLSIL.

The chain has TRBV11-2 and TRBJ1-2; D uncertain. Germline CDR1 reads SGHAT; CDR2 reads FQNNGV. The CDR3 contains 13 residues. The V and J ends lost 5 bases and 4 bases respectively, with 11 bases between them. For the CDR3, the DNA is TGTGCCAGCAGCCCGCGTCTCCTCTATGGCTACACCTTC. Its translation is CASSPRLLYGYTF.

The V call is TRBV18, the J call TRBJ1-1, with D perhaps TRBD1 (5 bases). In germline, CDR1 is KGHSH, CDR2 LQKENI. CDR3 length: 14 residues. The V end was cut by 3 bases, the J end by 5 bases, with 13 bases between. CDR3 loop: CASSPSWGGTEAFF. As DNA, the CDR3 is TGTGCCAGCTCACCCAGTTGGGGGGGGACTGAAGCTTTCTTT.

The rearrangement joins TRBV18 to TRBJ2-2; tentative D call: TRBD1 (5 bases). V dropped 0 bases and J dropped 2 bases, with 10 bases sitting between them. The CDR3 length is 16 residues. In germline, CDR1 is KGHSH, CDR2 LQKENI. For the CDR3, the DNA is TGTGCCAGCTCACCACCGAGCAGGGCCAACACCGGGGAGCTGTTTTTT. Protein product: CASSPPSRANTGELFF. The whole variable domain, remainder taken from reference TRBV18 and TRBJ2-2, is NAGVMQNPRHLVRRRGQEARLRCSPMKGHSHVYWYRQLPEEGLKFMVYLQKENIIDESGMPKERFSAEFPKEGPSILRIQQVVRGDSAAYFCASSPPSRANTGELFFGEGSRLTVL.

The sample holds a few counts of this clone. This chain connects TRBV28 to TRBJ2-1; D is ambiguous. The CDR3 extends over 15 amino acids. Germline V gene lookup returns CDR1 MDHEN and CDR2 SYDVKM. The V and J ends lost 2 bases and 4 bases respectively, with 12 bases between them. The CDR3 DNA reads TGTGCCAGCAGTTTAGGGTCGCCCCGTTACAATGAGCAGTTCTTC. This sequence encodes CASSLGSPRYNEQFF.

V gene TRBV6-5 combines with J gene TRBJ2-3; a weak D match, TRBD1 (6 bases). V shed 4 bases and J shed 6 bases, with 8 bases lying between them. Germline assignment: CDR1 MNHEY and CDR2 SVGAGI. The CDR3 length is 12 residues. The CDR3 protein is CASSSQGDTQYF. In nucleotides, the CDR3 is TGTGCCAGCAGTTCACAGGGCGATACGCAGTATTTT.

The V call is TRBV7-8, the J call TRBJ2-2, with a possible D match to TRBD2 (6 bases). Trimming removed 2 bases from V and 1 base from J, with 11 bases in between. Germline CDR1 SGHVS, CDR2 FQNEAQ. The CDR3 runs 16 residues. The CDR3 is CASSLKEGRNTGELFF. The CDR3 DNA reads as TGTGCCAGCAGCTTAAAGGAGGGTCGGAACACCGGGGAGCTGTTTTTT.

The gene calls are TRBV28 and TRBJ1-1; perhaps TRBD1 as D (6 bases). With 1 base removed from V and 5 bases from J, the gap between germline ends came to 11 bases. This CDR3 is 14 amino acids long. From germline, CDR1 is MDHEN and CDR2 SYDVKM. DNA for the CDR3: TGTGCCAGCAGTTTATTACAGGGAAAGACTGAAGCTTTCTTT. This gives the protein CASSLLQGKTEAFF.

The J gene is TRBJ2-6, the V gene TRBV18, with D perhaps TRBD1 or TRBD2 (5 bases each). The CDR3 totals 16 residues. CDR1 is KGHSH, CDR2 LQKENI, per germline. V shed 3 bases and J shed 4 bases, with 13 bases lying between them. CDR3 nucleotide sequence: TGTGCCAGCTCACCGGCAGGGACCTTCGGGGCCAACGTCCTGACTTTC. Translation: CASSPAGTFGANVLTF.

The chain is built from TRBV4-1 and TRBJ2-1; D unclear. Trimming left V 1 base short and J 3 bases short, with 10 bases between. The CDR3 is 15 residues long. CDR1 is MGHRA and CDR2 is YSYEKL in the germline V gene. Here the CDR3 reads CASSQVGKNYNEQFF. The CDR3 DNA follows: TGCGCCAGCAGCCAAGTCGGAAAAAACTACAATGAGCAGTTCTTC.